The rows below give T cell receptor beta chains drawn from one sample of a study of control samples from healthy donors and cancer patients. This table comes from immunoSEQ multiplex PCR, and its TCRdb copy is limited to in-frame clones, with some not included. The table lists tens of thousands of clones, around 81% of them singletons. The source material was blood. These receptor sequences come from a man aged 25 to 40 in good health. Each CDR3 is given with its conserved first and last residue. The order of the fields is V gene, D gene, J gene, clone size, CDR3 DNA, CDR3 protein. The D gene is left open where the match is weak. Rows give clone size only sometimes, using once, few, many, or a class for an expanded clone.

TRBV15	-	TRBJ2-2	-	TGTGCCACCAGCAGAGATCGTCGGACTCTAACCGGGGAGCTGTTTTTT	CATSRDRRTLTGELFF
TRBV2	TRBD1	TRBJ2-7	once	TGTGCCAGCACCGGGACAGGGGGTATCTACGAGCAGTACTTC	CASTGTGGIYEQYF
TRBV5-1	TRBD2	TRBJ2-1	-	TGCGCCAGCAGGCTGGTACTAGCGAACTACAATGAGCAGTTCTTC	CASRLVLANYNEQFF
TRBV6-1	-	TRBJ1-5	-	TGTGCCAGCAGTGAAGATGACGCTGGGTCACCCCATCAGCCCCAGCATTTT	CASSEDDAGSPHQPQHF
TRBV5-5	-	TRBJ2-7	-	TGTGCCAGCAGCTTACTCACAGGAGAGTACGAGCAGTACTTC	CASSLLTGEYEQYF
TRBV27	-	TRBJ2-7	few	TGTGCCAGCCGAGCAATCAAAAGACCGAACGAGCAGTACTTC	CASRAIKRPNEQYF
TRBV27	TRBD2	TRBJ2-1	-	TGTGCCAGCAGTATTAGCGGGGTCTCCTACAATGAGCAGTTCTTC	CASSISGVSYNEQFF
TRBV30	-	TRBJ1-4	-	TGTGCCTGGAGCTTAGGGCAGGGTAAAAAACTGTTTTTT	CAWSLGQGKKLFF
TRBV15	-	TRBJ1-2	-	TGTGCCACCAGCAGAGGTGGACAGCACTATGGCTACACCTTC	CATSRGGQHYGYTF
TRBV7-9	TRBD2	TRBJ2-1	-	TGTGCCAGCAGCTTCCTAGCCGGGACTAGCGGCGTCAATGAGCAGTTCTTC	CASSFLAGTSGVNEQFF
TRBV5-1	-	TRBJ1-2	-	TGCGCCAGCAGCTCGGGCGGGACTAACTATGGCTACACCTTC	CASSSGGTNYGYTF
TRBV9	TRBD2	TRBJ2-1	-	TGTGCCAGCAGCGTCGGACCGGGGGGAAATGAGCAGTTCTTC	CASSVGPGGNEQFF
TRBV5-4	-	TRBJ2-7	-	TGTGCCAGCAGTCCGCAGAAGCGCCCCTATGAGCAGTACTTC	CASSPQKRPYEQYF
TRBV7-2	-	TRBJ1-5	-	TGTGCCAGCAGCTTAGTCAAGGACACCCCCCAGCATTTT	CASSLVKDTPQHF
TRBV6-5	-	TRBJ1-1	-	TGTGCCAGCAGTTTCTCGACTCTGAACACTGAAGCTTTCTTT	CASSFSTLNTEAFF
TRBV7-8	-	TRBJ1-3	-	TGTGCCAGCAGCTTAGCGCTACCAGGGTCCTCTGGAAACACCATATATTTT	CASSLALPGSSGNTIYF
TRBV30	TRBD1	TRBJ1-4	-	TGTGCCTGGAGTGGACAGGGTGGTAATGAAAAACTGTTTTTT	CAWSGQGGNEKLFF
TRBV6-6	TRBD1	TRBJ1-4	-	TGTGCCAGCAGTTACTTGGGGACAGGGGAAAAACTGTTTTTT	CASSYLGTGEKLFF
TRBV10-3	TRBD2	TRBJ2-3	-	TGTGCCATCGCCCCGGGGGGGGGCGAGACAGATACGCAGTATTTT	CAIAPGGGETDTQYF
TRBV19	-	TRBJ1-6	once	TGTGCCACCCATGAGACTCTTACCTCACCCCTCCACTTT	CATHETLTSPLHF
TRBV28	-	TRBJ2-2	-	TGTGCCAGCACTAGGGTAATGAACACCGGGGAGCTGTTTTTT	CASTRVMNTGELFF
TRBV19	-	TRBJ2-7	-	TGTGCCAGTAGTATAACCCGGGCGGTTGGCGAGCAGTACTTC	CASSITRAVGEQYF
TRBV27	-	TRBJ2-1	-	TGTGCCAGCGCGCGGAGCTCCTACAATGAGCAGTTCTTC	CASARSSYNEQFF
TRBV7-8	-	TRBJ1-2	-	TGTGCCAGCAGCTTATTCACAGCTACTAACTATGGCTACACCTTC	CASSLFTATNYGYTF
TRBV6-5	TRBD1	TRBJ1-5	-	TGTGCCAGCAGTTACTCCTGGACAGGGCCCCATCAGCCCCAGCATTTT	CASSYSWTGPHQPQHF
TRBV6-5	-	TRBJ1-1	-	TGTGCCAGCAGTTACTCGATTGGGATGGGGGGCGAAGCTTTCTTT	CASSYSIGMGGEAFF
TRBV11-2	TRBD2	TRBJ2-7	few	TGTGCCAGCAGCGCCGGGACTAGCGGCTACGAGCAGTACTTC	CASSAGTSGYEQYF
TRBV19	-	TRBJ2-2	-	TGTGCCAGTAGTATATCCCTCACTACGCGGACAACCGGGGAGCTGTTTTTT	CASSISLTTRTTGELFF
TRBV19	-	TRBJ1-1	few	TGTGCCAGTAAGAGAGAGGGGAACACTGAAGCTTTCTTT	CASKREGNTEAFF
TRBV18	TRBD1	TRBJ1-6	-	TGTGCCAGCTCACGGGACAGGCCAAATTCACCCCTCTACTTT	CASSRDRPNSPLYF
TRBV7-9	-	TRBJ2-3	-	TGTGCCAGCAGTTCCGGGACTGGCGGAGATACGCAGTATTTT	CASSSGTGGDTQYF
TRBV2	TRBD1	TRBJ2-3	-	TGTGCCAGCAGTGCGACAGGGGGCACAGATACGCAGTATTTT	CASSATGGTDTQYF
TRBV19	-	TRBJ2-1	-	TGTGCCAGTAGTATAGCCCGGGAGAGCTCCTACAATGAGCAGTTCTTC	CASSIARESSYNEQFF
TRBV12-3/TRBV12-4	-	TRBJ1-1	-	TGTGCCAGCAGCAGGGGTGCGGGTGAAGCTTTCTTT	CASSRGAGEAFF
TRBV4-1	-	TRBJ2-6	once	TGCGCCAGCAGCCAAGATGGAGGGGACCTCTCTGGGGCCAACGTCCTGACTTTC	CASSQDGGDLSGANVLTF
TRBV2	-	TRBJ1-5	-	TGTGCCAGCAGTGGGCAGGGACATCAGCCCCAGCATTTT	CASSGQGHQPQHF
TRBV10-2	-	TRBJ1-4	-	TGCGCCAGCGACCCCGGACCTGGTTCCTTAAATGAAAAACTGTTTTTT	CASDPGPGSLNEKLFF
TRBV7-2	-	TRBJ2-5	-	TGTGCCAGCAGCTTCCATCGAGAGACCCAGTACTTC	CASSFHRETQYF
TRBV15	TRBD1	TRBJ2-3	-	TGTGCCACCAAAGGGGGCAGCGCAGATACGCAGTATTTT	CATKGGSADTQYF
TRBV27	-	TRBJ2-6	-	TGTGCCAAAGGGGGTAGGGACTCTGGGGCCAACGTCCTGACTTTC	CAKGGRDSGANVLTF
TRBV6-5	TRBD1	TRBJ2-5	few	TGTGCCAGCAGTTTGGGACCGGGACAGGGCCAAGAGACCCAGTACTTC	CASSLGPGQGQETQYF
TRBV9	-	TRBJ1-1	-	TGTGCCAGCAGCGTAGAAATGGGTGGGCCTGAAGCTTTCTTT	CASSVEMGGPEAFF
TRBV6-5	TRBD1	TRBJ1-2	-	TGTGCCAGCAGTTCGGACAGGGGGCATGGCTACACCTTC	CASSSDRGHGYTF
TRBV5-1	TRBD2	TRBJ2-5	-	TGCGCCAGCAGCCCTAGCGGGGGTCAAGAGACCCAGTACTTC	CASSPSGGQETQYF
TRBV28	-	TRBJ1-5	-	TGTGCCAGCAGTTCCCACAGGGCTACCGATCAGCCCCAGCATTTT	CASSSHRATDQPQHF
TRBV6-6	-	TRBJ1-2	-	TGTGCCAGCAGTTACGCCCGGAGCTACACCTTC	CASSYARSYTF
TRBV4-2	TRBD1	TRBJ1-2	-	TGTGCCAGCAGCCCCCCGGACAGGGCCAACTATGGCTACACCTTC	CASSPPDRANYGYTF
TRBV5-1	TRBD2	TRBJ2-3	-	TGCGCCAGCAGCTTGGGGCCTAGCGGGGGGTCCCGCACAGATACGCAGTATTTT	CASSLGPSGGSRTDTQYF
TRBV6-6	-	TRBJ1-6	few	TGTGCCAGCGGCCGTGGTTTGAATTCACCCCTCCACTTT	CASGRGLNSPLHF
TRBV19	TRBD1	TRBJ2-6	-	TGTGCCAGTAGTATTGGCGGACAGGTGATCTCTGGGGCCAACGTCCTGACTTTC	CASSIGGQVISGANVLTF
TRBV19	-	TRBJ2-7	-	TGTGCCAGTAGTTTCCGGGCAGGGGGGAACGAGCAGTACTTC	CASSFRAGGNEQYF